What follows are 32 T cell receptor beta chains derived from one specimen sequenced in a study of cytomegalovirus exposure and HLA in healthy donors (dated by TCRdb to the late 2010s). The library came from the immunoSEQ multiplex PCR assay. TCRdb provides this immuneACCESS table in a form limited to in-frame rearrangements. Some clones are lacking; in checked studies, under half of them reflect an unresolved V gene, and why the rest are absent is not known. Across this sample there are 220,000 or so clones, with 80% to 85% seen only once. The ten largest make up about 14% of the sample. Material for sequencing was PBMCs. The receptors were sampled from a woman in her thirties in good health and CMV-seropositive.

CDR3 in amino acids: CASSLQTGGAYEQYF. The CDR3 DNA reads TGTGCCAGCAGCTTACAGACAGGGGGGGCCTACGAGCAGTACTTC. The rearrangement links TRBV5-4 to TRBJ2-7, with TRBD1 identical over 9 bases. Germline CDR1 is SGHNT and CDR2 is YYREEE (reference sequence). With V trimmed by 2 bases and J by 2 bases, 5 bases remained unmatched. The CDR3 is 15 residues long. The complete variable domain, with remaining parts taken from reference TRBV5-4 and TRBJ2-7, reads ETGVTQSPTHLIKTRGQQVTLRCSSQSGHNTVSWYQQALGQGPQFIFQYYREEENGRGNFPPRFSGLQFPNYSSELNVNALELDDSALYLCASSLQTGGAYEQYFGPGTRLTVT.

The chain combines TRBV27 with TRBJ1-2; 7 bases are shared with TRBD1. V trimming: 6 bases; J trimming: 4 bases; junction bases outside the gene matches: 8. From germline, CDR1 is MNHEY and CDR2 SMNVEV (reference sequence). The CDR3 is 14 amino acids. The CDR3 sequence is CASRLGQNPYGYTF. Here the CDR3 DNA reads TGTGCCAGCAGACTGGGACAGAACCCCTATGGCTACACCTTC.

The gene calls are TRBV30 and TRBJ2-2; 9 nucleotides match TRBD2. The CDR3 loop spans 15 amino acids. Trimming removed 7 bases from V and 0 bases from J; junction bases left unmatched: 6. CDR1 and CDR2 (germline): GTSNPN, SVGIG (reference sequence). The CDR3 DNA sequence: TGTGCCTACCGACTAGCGGCTACGAACACCGGGGAGCTGTTTTTT. The encoded protein is CAYRLAATNTGELFF.

The V and J genes are TRBV15 and TRBJ1-5; 7 bases match TRBD1. The CDR3 loop spans 16 amino acids. V lost 0 bases and J lost 7; bases outside the gene matches: 9. Germline loops: CDR1 LNHNV, CDR2 YYDKDF (reference sequence). The DNA of the CDR3 is TGTGCCACCAGCAGAGATGTAGGGGGCTGGGAGCAGCCCCAGCATTTT. This sequence encodes CATSRDVGGWEQPQHF.

This clone is a singleton in its sample. The V call is TRBV6-5, the J call TRBJ2-3; TRBD1 matches 9 bases. Germline loops: CDR1 MNHEY, CDR2 SVGAGI. There are 14 residues in the CDR3. The junction had 4 bases not matched to a gene; V was cut back by 7 bases and J by 2 bases. The CDR3 spells CASNRGPTTDTQYF. The CDR3 nucleotides are TGTGCCAGCAACAGGGGGCCCACCACAGATACGCAGTATTTT.

The rearrangement joins TRBV6-5 to TRBJ2-5, with 10 bases identical to TRBD2. The germline V gene encodes CDR1 MNHEY and CDR2 SVGAGI. CDR3 length equals 15 residues. With 6 bases clipped from V and 1 base from J, the junction kept 5 bases outside the gene matches. The CDR3 protein is CASSRLAGIQETQYF. The CDR3 DNA reads TGTGCCAGCAGCCGACTAGCGGGTATCCAAGAGACCCAGTACTTC.

The V call is TRBV6-5, the J call TRBJ2-7; D is undetermined. V gave up 6 bases and J gave up 7 bases, with 10 bases separating them. The CDR3 is made up of 11 amino acids. Germline CDR1 is MNHEY and CDR2 is SVGAGI. The CDR3, as DNA: TGTGCCAGCAGAACGGCGGTGGAGCAGTACTTC. Protein product: CASRTAVEQYF.

The rearrangement links TRBV2 to TRBJ2-3, with D maybe TRBD2 (7 bases). V was trimmed by 6 bases and J by 8 bases, leaving 15 bases between them. The CDR3 sequence is 13 residues long. The germline V gene encodes CDR1 SNHLY and CDR2 FYNNEI. The CDR3 region has the DNA TGTGCCAGCAGGCCCGGGGGCGGGGGTACGCAGTATTTT. It yields the protein CASRPGGGGTQYF.

This chain joins TRBV9 and TRBJ2-7, with 7 bases that match TRBD2. The V gene's germline CDR1 is SGDLS and CDR2 YYNGEE. With 3 bases clipped from V and 1 base from J, the junction kept 7 bases outside the gene matches. The CDR3 has 15 residues. The CDR3 bases are TGTGCCAGCAGCGCCAGCGGGGCACCTTCCTACGAGCAGTACTTC. This codes for CASSASGAPSYEQYF.

Points on this clone: At the DNA level, this CDR3 is encoded by other sequences in the same sample as well. The chain couples TRBV18 to TRBJ2-7; D is unclear. This CDR3 contains 12 residues. Looked up from germline, CDR1 is KGHSH and CDR2 is LQKENI. V was cut by 6 bases and J by 0 bases, with 6 bases left in between. CDR3 region: CASSLDSYEQYF. The CDR3 region has the DNA TGTGCCAGCTCGCTAGACTCCTACGAGCAGTACTTC. Full variable domain (rest looked up from reference TRBV18 and TRBJ2-7): NAGVMQNPRHLVRRRGQEARLRCSPMKGHSHVYWYRQLPEEGLKFMVYLQKENIIDESGMPKERFSAEFPKEGPSILRIQQVVRGDSAAYFCASSLDSYEQYFGPGTRLTVT.

A remark on this clone: Other DNA variants within this sample encode the same CDR3. This chain connects TRBV30 to TRBJ1-1, with 7 bases lining up with TRBD1. Germline CDR1 is GTSNPN and CDR2 is SVGIG (reference sequence). V was clipped by 2 bases and J by 1 base; unmatched bases: 1. The CDR3 is made up of 13 amino acids. The CDR3 nucleotides read TGTGCCTGGAGTTCAGGGGGGAACACTGAAGCTTTCTTT. Amino acid sequence: CAWSSGGNTEAFF.

This rearrangement joins TRBV7-6 to TRBJ1-2, with TRBD1 matching 7 bases. The CDR3 runs to 15 residues. The J segment lost 4 bases and the V segment lost 5 bases, leaving 10 bases of the junction unmatched. Germline V lookup: CDR1 SGHVS, CDR2 FNYEAQ. CDR3 residues: CASSPGDRKFYGYTF. CDR3 DNA sequence: TGTGCCAGCAGCCCGGGGGACAGAAAATTCTATGGCTACACCTTC.

The V gene is TRBV27, the J gene TRBJ2-1; 7 positions match TRBD2. The ends lost 3 bases at V and 0 bases at J; junction bases unmatched: 5. This CDR3 has 16 amino acids. The germline CDR1 and CDR2 sequences are MNHEY and SMNVEV (reference sequence). CDR3 in DNA: TGTGCCAGCAGTTTCGGGGGGATGAGCTCCTACAATGAGCAGTTCTTC. Amino acid sequence: CASSFGGMSSYNEQFF.

The chain combines TRBV5-1 with TRBJ1-2; no definite D call. V lost 5 bases and J 0 bases, leaving 5 bases between the germline ends. Germline assignment: CDR1 SGHRS and CDR2 YFSETQ. The CDR3 loop spans 12 amino acids. In DNA, the CDR3 is TGCGCCAGCAGTGGCACTAACTATGGCTACACCTTC. This encodes CASSGTNYGYTF.

This chain uses TRBV28 with TRBJ2-7; D may be TRBD1 or TRBD2 (7 bases each). Germline V gene lookup returns CDR1 MDHEN and CDR2 SYDVKM. CDR3 length equals 14 residues. V was trimmed by 8 bases and J by 2 bases, leaving 16 bases between them. CDR3 sequence (DNA): TGTGCCAGCCGTAGAGCGGGACAGACCTACGAGCAGTACTTC. Translating gives CASRRAGQTYEQYF. Supplemented by reference TRBV28 and TRBJ2-7, the full variable domain reads DVKVTQSSRYLVKRTGEKVFLECVQDMDHENMFWYRQDPGLGLRLIYFSYDVKMKEKGDIPEGYSVSREKKERFSLILESASTNQTSMYLCASRRAGQTYEQYFGPGTRLTVT.

The chain couples TRBV5-1 to TRBJ2-3; 8 nucleotides agree with TRBD2. With 3 bases clipped from V and 1 base from J, the junction kept 4 bases outside the gene matches. The CDR3 totals 15 residues. Germline V gives CDR1 SGHRS, CDR2 YFSETQ. The CDR3 protein is CASSSMTSGTDTQYF. CDR3 nucleotide sequence: TGCGCCAGCAGCTCTATGACTAGCGGCACAGATACGCAGTATTTT.

The chain links TRBV2 to TRBJ2-1, with TRBD1 matching 8 bases. V lost 6 bases to trimming and J lost 13 bases; unmatched junction nucleotides: 8. This CDR3 has 12 amino acids. Germline V gene lookup returns CDR1 SNHLY and CDR2 FYNNEI. CDR3: CASSPDRGLQFF. In nucleotides, the CDR3 is TGTGCCAGCAGCCCCGACAGGGGTTTACAGTTCTTC. The variable domain in full, with the rest retrieved from reference TRBV2 and TRBJ2-1, is EPEVTQTPSHQVTQMGQEVILRCVPISNHLYFYWYRQILGQKVEFLVSFYNNEISEKSEIFDDQFSVERPDGSNFTLKIRSTKLEDSAMYFCASSPDRGLQFFGPGTRLTVL.

This chain links TRBV6-5 with TRBJ1-2; the match to TRBD1 covers 8 bases. Germline values: CDR1 MNHEY, CDR2 SVGAGI. The CDR3 extends over 14 amino acids. J gave up 5 bases and V 6 bases, and 8 bases lay outside the gene matches. The CDR3 DNA sequence: TGTGCCAGCAGCCCGGACAGGGAGGGGTATGGCTACACCTTC. Protein: CASSPDREGYGYTF.

The rearrangement joins TRBV27 to TRBJ2-7; unclear D gene. The V gene lost 4 bases and the J gene lost 5 bases, with 9 bases spanning the gap. The CDR3 is made up of 12 amino acids. Germline-derived CDR1 and CDR2 are MNHEY and SMNVEV (reference sequence). CDR3: CASSSDFDEQYF. CDR3 nucleotide sequence: TGTGCCAGCAGTTCCGACTTTGACGAGCAGTACTTC.

The chain is built from TRBV27 and TRBJ1-2, with unresolved D. Trimming took off 0 bases at V and 5 bases at J, with 10 bases between the two ends. This CDR3 has 14 residues. The germline V gene has CDR1 MNHEY and CDR2 SMNVEV (reference sequence). The CDR3 loop reads CASSLSYVSYGYTF. CDR3 in DNA: TGTGCCAGCAGTTTATCGTATGTATCTTATGGCTACACCTTC.

V usage is TRBV5-1 and J usage is TRBJ2-7, with D maybe TRBD2 (6 bases). CDR1 and CDR2 (germline): SGHRS, YFSETQ. The CDR3 is made up of 14 amino acids. The V end was cut by 4 bases, the J end by 2 bases, with 13 bases between. The CDR3 region has the DNA TGCGCCAGCAGCCAGGGACTCCTCCCCTACGAGCAGTACTTC. It translates to CASSQGLLPYEQYF.

The V call is TRBV6-1, the J call TRBJ2-2, with 8 bases that match TRBD1. The germline CDR1 and CDR2 sequences are MNHNS and SASEGT. This CDR3 is built from 15 residues. V lost 11 bases to trimming and J lost 5 bases; unmatched junction nucleotides: 13. CDR3 in amino acids: CACQSQGAGTGELFF. The CDR3 coding sequence is TGTGCCTGTCAATCTCAGGGGGCAGGAACCGGGGAGCTGTTTTTT.

The chain carries TRBV5-1 and TRBJ1-5; D is ambiguous. CDR1 is SGHRS, CDR2 YFSETQ, per germline. This CDR3 spans 14 amino acids. V lost 0 bases, J lost 7 bases, and 11 bases lay in between. Here the CDR3 reads CASSLGGLDQPQHF. The CDR3 region has the DNA TGCGCCAGCAGCTTGGGAGGGTTGGACCAGCCCCAGCATTTT.

The chain has TRBV11-2 and TRBJ2-7, with TRBD2 matching over 8 bases. The CDR3 has 16 residues. CDR1 is SGHAT and CDR2 is FQNNGV in the germline V gene. V trimming: 7 bases; J trimming: 2 bases; junction bases outside the gene matches: 13. CDR3 bases: TGTGCCAGCACCGACTCGGCGGGAGGACCAGCCTACGAGCAGTACTTC. Translated: CASTDSAGGPAYEQYF.

The chain is built from TRBV2 and TRBJ1-1; no clear D. The CDR3 extends over 13 amino acids. Per the germline V gene, CDR1 is SNHLY and CDR2 is FYNNEI. The V end was cut by 5 bases, the J end by 2 bases, with 9 bases between. CDR3 amino acids: CASSYSENTEAFF. The CDR3 DNA reads TGTGCCAGCAGTTACAGTGAAAACACTGAAGCTTTCTTT.

V is TRBV11-2 and J is TRBJ1-2, with D perhaps matching TRBD1 (6 bases). This CDR3 is built from 16 residues. Trimming pared 4 bases from V and 4 bases from J, leaving 19 bases between. Germline CDR1 SGHAT, CDR2 FQNNGV. The CDR3 DNA is TGTGCCAGCAGCTCAGGGTTACAGGGTTGGGCCTATGGCTACACCTTC. Protein sequence: CASSSGLQGWAYGYTF.

This clone was observed once. The rearrangement uses TRBV4-1 and TRBJ2-1; D is perhaps TRBD2 (6 bases). The CDR3 is 16 residues long. Germline V CDR1 and CDR2: MGHRA, YSYEKL. Deletions cut 4 bases from V and 4 bases from J, with 17 bases between. The CDR3: CASSPLGEARYNEQFF. CDR3 nucleotide sequence: TGCGCCAGCAGCCCCCTAGGGGAGGCCCGTTACAATGAGCAGTTCTTC.

The rearrangement joins TRBV28 to TRBJ1-5; 7 bases match TRBD1. The germline V gene has CDR1 MDHEN and CDR2 SYDVKM. CDR3 length equals 15 residues. The V gene end was trimmed by 7 bases and the J gene end by 7 bases; junction bases not matched to a gene: 13. The DNA for the CDR3 is TGTGCCAGCACCGACAGGGTGGGGCTCTACCAGCCCCAGCATTTT. It translates to CASTDRVGLYQPQHF.

The rearrangement links TRBV2 to TRBJ1-1; D gene uncertain. Germline CDR1 and CDR2: SNHLY and FYNNEI. The CDR3 has 10 residues. The V end was cut by 8 bases, the J end by 3 bases, with 4 bases between. In nucleotides, the CDR3 is TGTGCCAGCCAGCACACTGAAGCTTTCTTT. Protein product: CASQHTEAFF.

Regarding this clone: A single base is all that separates this from a far larger clone, so a read error is likely. Other nucleotide sequences in the sample specify the same CDR3. The chain employs TRBV7-6 and TRBJ1-1; D ambiguous. The CDR3 runs 13 residues. Trimming took off 2 bases at V and 0 bases at J, with 4 bases between the two ends. Germline V gene sequence: CDR1 SGHVS, CDR2 FNYEAQ. The CDR3 DNA sequence: TGTGCCAGCAGCTTATCCGTGAACACTGAAGCTTTCTTT. This translates into CASSLSVNTEAFF.

The chain links TRBV19 to TRBJ1-3; D not resolved. Germline assignment: CDR1 LNHDA and CDR2 SQIVND (reference sequence). Between the trimmed V and J ends, which lost 9 bases and 0 bases, there was a span of 9 bases. The CDR3 spans 13 residues. The CDR3: CARGWISGNTIYF. DNA for the CDR3: TGTGCCAGAGGGTGGATCTCTGGAAACACCATATATTTT.

This sequence joins TRBV27 and TRBJ2-2; D unresolved. V dropped 7 bases and J dropped 1 base, with 4 bases sitting between them. Germline loops: CDR1 MNHEY, CDR2 SMNVEV (reference sequence). The CDR3 runs 12 residues. This chain's CDR3 is CASILNTGELFF. In DNA, the CDR3 is TGTGCCAGCATCCTGAACACCGGGGAGCTGTTTTTT.